These 18 T cell receptor beta chains were all obtained from the same sample, sequenced in a study of cytomegalovirus exposure and HLA in healthy donors. The PCR was carried out with 60 Vbeta primers and 13 Jbeta primers. Using immunoSEQ multiplex PCR, the repertoire was profiled, and TCRdb retains in-frame clones only, with some absent. The sample shows around 130,000 clones, more than 60% of them seen only once. Sample: PBMCs. The receptors derive from a woman between 40 and 55 years old in good health and CMV-seropositive.

In regard to this clone: At one boundary the junction diverges from the germline segment, which might be a read error. The chain links TRBV5-1 to TRBJ2-4, with 7 bases that match TRBD2. The CDR3 spans 12 residues. Germline values: CDR1 SGHRS, CDR2 YFSETQ. Here the CDR3 DNA reads TGCGCCAGCAGCTTGGACGGGGGGATATCGTGGTTC. Translation: CASSLDGGISWF.

The chain has TRBV6-1 and TRBJ2-5; tentative D call: TRBD1 (5 bases). The germline V gene has CDR1 MNHNS and CDR2 SASEGT. Trimming left V 7 bases short and J 4 bases short, with 16 bases between. This CDR3 spans 14 amino acids. CDR3 amino acids: CASIPGYGAETQYF. In DNA, the CDR3 is TGTGCCAGCATTCCAGGGTATGGCGCAGAGACCCAGTACTTC.

The chain employs TRBV5-4 and TRBJ2-7; 14 nucleotides agree with TRBD2. The CDR3 runs to 15 residues. V gave up 5 bases and J gave up 4 bases; unmatched junction bases: 5. CDR1 is SGHNT and CDR2 is YYREEE in the germline V gene (reference sequence). The CDR3 region is CASSRLAGGRYEQYF. The CDR3 DNA follows: TGTGCCAGCAGTCGACTAGCGGGGGGGAGATACGAGCAGTACTTC.

CDR3 DNA: TGTGCCAGCAGCGTAGGAGAAGGGGGCAGACCCGGGGAGCTGTTTTTT. Translation gives CASSVGEGGRPGELFF. The V and J genes are TRBV9 and TRBJ2-2; 7 nucleotides match TRBD1. CDR3 length equals 16 residues. The germline V gene encodes CDR1 SGDLS and CDR2 YYNGEE. Unmatched junction bases numbered 8, after V lost 0 bases and J lost 6 bases.

The chain recombines TRBV7-2 with TRBJ1-5; 8 bases are a match to TRBD1. The V gene's germline CDR1 is SGHTA and CDR2 FQGNSA. V was clipped by 5 bases and J by 4 bases; unmatched bases: 13. The CDR3 consists of 17 residues. The CDR3 nucleotides are TGTGCCAGCAGCCCTCATGCACAGGGGGGGAGAAATCAGCCCCAGCATTTT. Protein: CASSPHAQGGRNQPQHF.

As concerns this clone: The sample contains more than one DNA sequence encoding this CDR3. The J gene is TRBJ1-3, the V gene TRBV6-5; 8 bases agree with TRBD1. Germline CDR1 and CDR2: MNHEY and SVGAGI. The CDR3 consists of 14 residues. The V segment lost 5 bases and the J segment 3 bases; nucleotides outside the gene matches: 3. In DNA form, the CDR3 reads TGTGCCAGCAGTAGGACAGGGAGTGGAAACACCATATATTTT. Translating it yields CASSRTGSGNTIYF.

The J gene is TRBJ2-7, the V gene TRBV27, with D perhaps matching TRBD1 (7 bases). There are 12 residues in the CDR3. Trimming took 8 bases from V and 6 from J, leaving 14 bases between them. Germline CDR1 MNHEY, CDR2 SMNVEV (reference sequence). The CDR3 reads CASRRQGGEQYF. The CDR3 coding sequence is TGTGCCAGCCGTAGACAGGGAGGCGAGCAGTACTTC.

This sequence joins TRBV28 and TRBJ2-4; 7 bases map to TRBD2. The CDR3 consists of 16 residues. Germline V gives CDR1 MDHEN, CDR2 SYDVKM. J gave up 8 bases and V 4 bases, and 14 bases lay outside the gene matches. CDR3 amino acids: CASSSAGPADWDIQYF. The DNA of the CDR3 is TGTGCCAGCAGTTCAGCGGGGCCAGCGGACTGGGACATTCAGTACTTC.

This clone was detected only a few times. This rearrangement joins TRBV5-5 to TRBJ1-2; D is ambiguous. The germline V and J ends were trimmed by 4 bases and 3 bases, with 13 bases remaining between them. Germline V gene lookup returns CDR1 SGHKS and CDR2 YYEKEE (reference sequence). The CDR3 consists of 14 residues. The CDR3 nucleotides are TGTGCCAGCAGCGTCGAGTACGGAGACTATGGCTACACCTTC. Protein sequence: CASSVEYGDYGYTF.

This clone was detected a few times. The CDR3 DNA follows: TGTGCCAGCAGCCATGGACAGTCCTACGAGCAGTACTTC. Translating it yields CASSHGQSYEQYF. The chain carries TRBV11-2 and TRBJ2-7; perhaps TRBD1 as D (6 bases). Trimming pared 5 bases from V and 1 base from J, leaving 9 bases between. The length of the CDR3 is 13 residues. Per germline, CDR1 SGHAT and CDR2 FQNNGV.

V is TRBV30 and J is TRBJ2-1, with 9 nucleotides matching TRBD2. Germline CDR1 is GTSNPN and CDR2 is SVGIG (reference sequence). The CDR3 is made up of 15 amino acids. V gave up 4 bases and J gave up 7 bases; unmatched junction bases: 11. The CDR3 reads CAWKWREGRYNEQFF. The DNA for the CDR3 is TGTGCCTGGAAATGGCGGGAGGGCCGATATAATGAGCAGTTCTTC.

The chain employs TRBV5-6 and TRBJ2-7; 12 bases agree with TRBD1. The CDR3 runs 17 residues. J lost 5 bases, V lost 3 bases, and 12 bases had no gene match. Germline assignment: CDR1 SGHDT and CDR2 YYEEEE. The CDR3 reads CASSWGQGARRSHEQYF. CDR3 bases: TGTGCCAGCAGCTGGGGACAGGGGGCGCGAAGGTCCCACGAGCAGTACTTC. Combining the CDR3 with reference TRBV5-6 and TRBJ2-7 gives the whole variable domain DAGVTQSPTHLIKTRGQQVTLRCSPKSGHDTVSWYQQALGQGPQFIFQYYEEEERQRGNFPDRFSGHQFPNYSSELNVNALLLGDSALYLCASSWGQGARRSHEQYFGPGTRLTVT.

The chain combines TRBV18 with TRBJ1-1; D not resolved. The germline gives CDR1 KGHSH, CDR2 LQKENI. V lost 2 bases and J 2 bases, leaving 6 bases between the germline ends. CDR3 length equals 13 residues. The CDR3 spells CASSPSGNTEAFF. In DNA, the CDR3 is TGTGCCAGCTCACCATCGGGTAACACTGAAGCTTTCTTT.

This chain joins TRBV27 and TRBJ2-4, with 8 bases lining up with TRBD2. Trimming at V came to 5 bases and at J to 0 bases, leaving 3 bases not matched to a gene. CDR1 MNHEY and CDR2 SMNVEV come from the germline V gene (reference sequence). The CDR3 has 15 amino acids. Here the CDR3 DNA reads TGTGCCAGCAGTACTAGCGGAATAGCCAAAAACATTCAGTACTTC. Translated, it gives CASSTSGIAKNIQYF.

The genes are TRBV5-6 and TRBJ2-3, with TRBD2 identical over 12 bases. V gave up 0 bases and J gave up 4 bases; unmatched junction bases: 6. The CDR3 runs 17 residues. Looked up from germline, CDR1 is SGHDT and CDR2 is YYEEEE. The CDR3 reads CASSLASGRALADTQYF. DNA of the CDR3: TGTGCCAGCAGCTTGGCTAGCGGGAGGGCCTTAGCAGATACGCAGTATTTT.

V and J are TRBV5-4 and TRBJ2-7, with D unclear. V was trimmed by 1 base and J by 2 bases, leaving 13 bases between them. Germline V CDR1 and CDR2: SGHNT, YYREEE (reference sequence). The CDR3 has 15 amino acids. The CDR3 nucleotides are TGTGCCAGCAGCTTGAAAGAGAAACCTACCTACGAGCAGTACTTC. This gives the protein CASSLKEKPTYEQYF.

The V gene is TRBV5-1, the J gene TRBJ1-2; TRBD1 matches at 7 bases. Germline lookup yields CDR1 SGHRS and CDR2 YFSETQ. This CDR3 has 15 amino acids. V trimming: 4 bases; J trimming: 3 bases; junction bases outside the gene matches: 9. Here the CDR3 DNA reads TGCGCCAGCAGCCCCAGGGCCGGACAGGACTATGGCTACACCTTC. This sequence encodes CASSPRAGQDYGYTF.

This chain links TRBV7-3 with TRBJ2-2; 7 bases match TRBD2. The CDR3 is 15 amino acids. Germline V gene data show CDR1 as SGHTA and CDR2 as FQGTGA. V was clipped by 3 bases and J by 1 base; unmatched bases: 2. CDR3 nucleotide sequence: TGTGCCAGCAGCTTTGGGGGGGAGAACACCGGGGAGCTGTTTTTT. Translation: CASSFGGENTGELFF.